This is a list of T cell receptor beta chains from one sample in a study of blood T cell repertoires in COVID-19. Clones were read by immunoSEQ multiplex PCR, and TCRdb kept only the in-frame ones, dropping some. The sample lists 410,000 or so clones; just over 85% were seen once. The source material was peripheral blood. These receptors originate from a woman between 25 and 40 years old with active or convalescent COVID-19. CDR3s include the opening cysteine and the closing phenylalanine or tryptophan. A D gene is named only where the DNA matches it firmly. Only part of the rows carry a size: once, few, many, or a class if the clone is expanded.

j_call v_call clone_size d_call cdr3_nt cdr3_aa
TRBJ2-3 TRBV4-2 NA NA TGTGCCACCCGGGGACTGGGAAGGGAGGACCATCCTAGCACAGATACGCAGTATTTT CATRGLGREDHPSTDTQYF
TRBJ2-7 TRBV30 NA TRBD2 TGTGCCTGGAGTGACGGGGGGGAGCAGTACTTC CAWSDGGEQYF
TRBJ2-3 TRBV6-1 NA NA TGTGCCAGCAGTGAAGGGGGGCCACGGGATACGCAGTATTTT CASSEGGPRDTQYF
TRBJ2-2 TRBV6-5 NA NA TGTGCCAGCAGACAGGAACTGAACACCGGGGAGCTGTTTTTT CASRQELNTGELFF
TRBJ1-6 TRBV6-5 NA NA TGTGCCAGCAGTCCGCGCGGGAATAATTCACCCCTCCACTTT CASSPRGNNSPLHF
TRBJ2-3 TRBV28 NA NA TGTGCCAGCAGGGGAGAGGCAGATACGCAGTATTTT CASRGEADTQYF
TRBJ1-5 TRBV6-5 NA TRBD1 TGTGCCAGCAGTACCGATCGGGACAGCGATCAGCCCCAGCATTTT CASSTDRDSDQPQHF
TRBJ2-7 TRBV7-9 NA TRBD2 TGTGCCAGCAGTTATAGCCTTAGCGGGGGAAACACCTACGAGCAGTACTTC CASSYSLSGGNTYEQYF
TRBJ2-1 TRBV9 NA NA TGTGCTGTCCCTTGTTTCGGCAGGGGCTCTTACAATGAGCAGTTCTTC CAVPCFGRGSYNEQFF
TRBJ1-2 TRBV10-3 few NA TGTGCCATCACTCGAGAGGCAGGGTCGCATGGCTACACCTTC CAITREAGSHGYTF
TRBJ1-5 TRBV18 NA TRBD1 TGTGCCAGCTCAACAGCAGGGGGAGAGCCCTATCAGCCCCAGCATTTT CASSTAGGEPYQPQHF
TRBJ1-5 TRBV27 few NA TGTGCCAGCAGTTTTGGGTCAGGGCTAAGCCAGCCCCAGCATTTT CASSFGSGLSQPQHF
TRBJ1-5 TRBV3-1/TRBV3-2 NA NA TGTGCCAGCAGCCAAGTTCAGAATCAGCCCCAGCATTTT CASSQVQNQPQHF
TRBJ1-3 TRBV30 NA NA TGTGCCTGGACAACAGGGCTCCCCGGGGACACCATATATTTT CAWTTGLPGDTIYF
TRBJ1-2 TRBV18 NA NA TGTGCCAGCTCACCAGGGCAGCAATATGGCTACACCTTC CASSPGQQYGYTF
TRBJ2-1 TRBV14 NA TRBD1 TGTGCCAGCAGCAGGGGACAGGGGGTATTGGAGCAGTTCTTC CASSRGQGVLEQFF
TRBJ2-5 TRBV7-2 NA NA TGTGCCAGCAGCTTAGGGACAAAAGAGACCCAGTACTTC CASSLGTKETQYF
TRBJ1-4 TRBV27 few NA TGTGCCAGCAGTTTATTCGCGACAGCGAATGAAAAACTGTTTTTT CASSLFATANEKLFF
TRBJ2-7 TRBV25-1 NA NA TGTGCCAGCAGACCAAACGGAGGTGCGTCCTACGAGCAGTACTTC CASRPNGGASYEQYF
TRBJ1-2 TRBV10-3 NA NA TGTGCCATCGGCCTGGCGCCCGGAGAGGACTATGGCTACACCTTC CAIGLAPGEDYGYTF
TRBJ1-2 TRBV6-2/TRBV6-3 NA NA TGTGCCAGCAGTTCACGGGACACCTATGGCTACACCTTC CASSSRDTYGYTF
TRBJ1-4 TRBV3-1/TRBV3-2 few NA TGTGCCAGCAGCCAAGATTCGACTCTTGAAAAACTGTTTTTT CASSQDSTLEKLFF
TRBJ1-5 TRBV4-1 once NA TGCGCCAGCAGCCAGGCAGACAGAGCCAATCAGCCCCAGCATTTT CASSQADRANQPQHF
TRBJ1-5 TRBV3-1/TRBV3-2 NA TRBD1 TGTGCCAGCAGCCAAGGCGCAGGGGGCGTCTCTCAGCCCCAGCATTTT CASSQGAGGVSQPQHF
TRBJ1-4 TRBV10-1 NA TRBD1 TGCGCCAGCAGTGAAGAGACGGGACAGGGCCATGAAAAACTGTTTTTT CASSEETGQGHEKLFF
TRBJ1-5 TRBV12-5 few NA TGTGCTAGTGGTTTGGCAAGGGGCGGGGGCAATCAGCCCCAGCATTTT CASGLARGGGNQPQHF
TRBJ1-2 TRBV6-1 NA NA TGTGCCAGCAGTGAATGGGAACAGGGATTGAATGGCTACACCTTC CASSEWEQGLNGYTF
TRBJ1-3 TRBV2 NA NA TGTGCCAGCAGTCCCCCGGGGAGTCAATCTGGAAACACCATATATTTT CASSPPGSQSGNTIYF
TRBJ2-3 TRBV30 NA TRBD2 TGTGCCTGGGCCCGGGGGACTAGCGGGACTACAGATACGCAGTATTTT CAWARGTSGTTDTQYF
TRBJ1-1 TRBV29-1 NA NA TGCAGCGTTGTTCCGGGGAACACTGAAGCTTTCTTT CSVVPGNTEAFF
TRBJ2-6 TRBV5-1 NA TRBD1 TGCGCCAGCAGCTCACAGGGGTCTGGGGCCAACGTCCTGACTTTC CASSSQGSGANVLTF
TRBJ1-6 TRBV10-3 NA NA TGTGCCATCAGCCCGGGACTGACGGCCGTAGGCCGATCACCCCTCCACTTT CAISPGLTAVGRSPLHF
TRBJ2-7 TRBV4-1 once TRBD2 TGCGCCAGCAGCCAAACCGGGACTAGCTCCTACGAGCAGTACTTC CASSQTGTSSYEQYF
TRBJ2-2 TRBV5-6 NA NA TGTGCCAGCAGCTTGGACGGGGTAGGGACCGGGGAGCTGTTTTTT CASSLDGVGTGELFF
TRBJ1-1 TRBV3-1/TRBV3-2 NA TRBD1 TGTGCCAGCAGCCGGGCAGGGGGCGAAGCTTTCTTT CASSRAGGEAFF
TRBJ1-6 TRBV2 once NA TGTGCCAGCAGTGCGGAGAGCTCCTATAATTCACCCCTCCACTTT CASSAESSYNSPLHF
TRBJ1-4 TRBV7-8 NA NA TGTGCCAGCAGCTTAGGCGGGACGGGTGAAAAACTGTTTTTT CASSLGGTGEKLFF
TRBJ2-5 TRBV5-1 NA TRBD2 TGCGCCAGTTCAGCGGGAGAGGGGGTGGAGACCCAGTACTTC CASSAGEGVETQYF
TRBJ1-4 TRBV5-8 NA NA TGTGCCAGCAGCGGAGGGCAAAGGACTAATGAAAAACTGTTTTTT CASSGGQRTNEKLFF
TRBJ1-2 TRBV19 NA NA TGTGCCAGTATGGGCGTTCTCTATGGCTACACCTTC CASMGVLYGYTF
TRBJ2-7 TRBV28 NA TRBD1 TGTGCCAGCAGTTCCCCGGGACAGGGCTACGAGCAGTACTTC CASSSPGQGYEQYF
TRBJ2-1 TRBV19 NA NA TGTGCCAGTAGTATACTCTCGCTAGCAGGCAATGAGCAGTTCTTC CASSILSLAGNEQFF
TRBJ2-3 TRBV9 once TRBD2 TGTGCCAGCAGCGTAGAGGAACTAGCGGGAGTTGCAGATACGCAGTATTTT CASSVEELAGVADTQYF
TRBJ2-7 TRBV5-6 NA NA TGTGCCAGCAGCGCACCGGCGGCTGGTCGCTACGAGCAGTACTTC CASSAPAAGRYEQYF
TRBJ1-6 TRBV6-6 NA NA TGTGCCAGCAGCGAGGGATTGACTTATAATTCACCCCTCCACTTT CASSEGLTYNSPLHF
TRBJ1-6 TRBV5-6 NA NA TGTGCCAGCAGCCGACAGGATTCACCCCTCCACTTT CASSRQDSPLHF
TRBJ1-1 TRBV12-5 NA NA TGTGCTAGTGGTTTGGGACAGGCTGGGAACACTGAAGCTTTCTTT CASGLGQAGNTEAFF
TRBJ2-3 TRBV5-8 NA TRBD1 TGTGCCAGCCGGGACAGGGGAACAGATACGCAGTATTTT CASRDRGTDTQYF
TRBJ2-7 TRBV4-2 NA TRBD2 TGTGCCAGCAGCCAAGGCCCTCTAGCGGGATTGTCCTACGAGCAGTACTTC CASSQGPLAGLSYEQYF
TRBJ1-2 TRBV28 NA NA TGTGCCAGCAGTTTATCCCAGACTAGTTACACCTTC CASSLSQTSYTF
TRBJ2-1 TRBV27 NA TRBD2 TGTGCCAGCAGCCAAGGACTAGCGGGAGGGTATGAGCAGTTCTTC CASSQGLAGGYEQFF
TRBJ1-5 TRBV6-5 NA NA TGTGCCAGCAGTTACAGGAGGGCGCAGCCCCAGCATTTT CASSYRRAQPQHF
TRBJ1-4 TRBV6-5 once NA TGTGCCAGCAGCTACAGAGTGGGTCGCGGGGAAAAACTGTTTTTT CASSYRVGRGEKLFF
TRBJ1-5 TRBV6-5 NA TRBD1 TGTGCCAGCAGCACAGGACAGGGCAATCAGCCCCAGCATTTT CASSTGQGNQPQHF
TRBJ1-1 TRBV5-1 few NA TGCGCCAGCAGCGGGGGGAATGAAGCTTTCTTT CASSGGNEAFF